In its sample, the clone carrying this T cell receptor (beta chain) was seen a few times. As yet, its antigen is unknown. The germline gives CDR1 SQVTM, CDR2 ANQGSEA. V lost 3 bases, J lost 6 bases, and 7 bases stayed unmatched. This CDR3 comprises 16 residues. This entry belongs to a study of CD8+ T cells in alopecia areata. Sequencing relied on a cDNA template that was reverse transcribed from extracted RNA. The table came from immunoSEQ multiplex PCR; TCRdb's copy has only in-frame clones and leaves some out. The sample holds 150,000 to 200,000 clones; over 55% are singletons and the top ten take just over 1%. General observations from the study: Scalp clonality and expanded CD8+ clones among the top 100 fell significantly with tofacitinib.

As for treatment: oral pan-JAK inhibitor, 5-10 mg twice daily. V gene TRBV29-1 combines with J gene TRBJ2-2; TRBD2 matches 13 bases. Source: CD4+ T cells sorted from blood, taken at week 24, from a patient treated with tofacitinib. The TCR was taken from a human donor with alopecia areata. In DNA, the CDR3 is TGCAGCGTTGAGGGTGGGACTAGCGGGAATGCCGGGGAGCTGTTTTTT. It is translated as CSVEGGTSGNAGELFF.